Below are 15 T cell receptor beta chains sequenced from a single sample in a study of blood T cell repertoires in COVID-19. Profiled with immunoSEQ multiplex PCR; TCRdb holds only in-frame clones, not every one. Here the sample spans 250,000 to 300,000 clones, nearly 90% being singletons. Specimen: PBMCs or T cells enriched from blood (not recorded which). The receptor source for this set is a woman aged 60-75 years who had recovered from COVID-19.

The J gene is TRBJ1-1, the V gene TRBV6-1, with D unclear. Per the germline V gene, CDR1 is MNHNS and CDR2 is SASEGT. V lost 2 bases and J lost 4, with 8 bases in between. The CDR3 has 13 residues. The chain's CDR3 is CASSELGSTEAFF. For the CDR3, the DNA is TGTGCCAGCAGTGAACTCGGGTCCACTGAAGCTTTCTTT.

The gene calls are TRBV12-5 and TRBJ2-3; TRBD2 is a possible D gene (6 bases). This CDR3 region has 13 residues. V was cut by 7 bases and J by 1 base, with 9 bases left in between. The V gene's germline CDR1 is LGHNT and CDR2 FRNRAP. The DNA of the CDR3 is TGTGCTAGTGCCGCTAGCGGCACAGATACGCAGTATTTT. Protein product: CASAASGTDTQYF.

The gene calls are TRBV9 and TRBJ2-2, with 9 bases that match TRBD2. The length of the CDR3 is 17 residues. V lost 1 base to trimming and J lost 0 bases; unmatched junction nucleotides: 4. The V gene's germline CDR1 is SGDLS and CDR2 YYNGEE. Here the CDR3 DNA reads TGTGCCAGCAGCGTACAGCGGGGGGCCGCGAACACCGGGGAGCTGTTTTTT. Amino acids: CASSVQRGAANTGELFF.

The chain joins TRBV27 to TRBJ2-7; D is perhaps TRBD2 (6 bases). The CDR3 loop spans 13 amino acids. The germline V and J ends were trimmed by 5 bases and 6 bases, with 14 bases remaining between them. Germline V CDR1 and CDR2: MNHEY, SMNVEV (reference sequence). The CDR3 loop is CASSPGSWSEQYF. The CDR3 DNA sequence: TGTGCCAGCAGTCCCGGGAGTTGGAGCGAGCAGTACTTC.

The chain uses TRBV12-3 or TRBV12-4 and TRBJ2-5; a possible D gene is TRBD2 (6 bases). V gave up 4 bases and J gave up 5 bases, with 11 bases separating them. The CDR3 has 13 amino acids. CDR3 sequence: CASSSGLVETQYF. For the CDR3, the DNA is TGTGCCAGCAGTTCGGGACTGGTGGAGACCCAGTACTTC.

The V call is TRBV6-6, the J call TRBJ2-7, with D possibly being TRBD2 (6 bases). V was cut by 8 bases and J by 2 bases, with 16 bases left in between. The germline gives CDR1 MNHNY, CDR2 SVGAGI (reference sequence). The CDR3 consists of 14 residues. The CDR3 is CASCPGGMAYEQYF. CDR3 DNA sequence: TGTGCCAGCTGCCCTGGCGGGATGGCCTACGAGCAGTACTTC.

Only one count was recorded for this clone. The chain carries TRBV27 and TRBJ2-6; 8 bases align to TRBD2. The CDR3 contains 19 residues. V was pared by 6 bases and J by 4 bases, with 17 bases of the junction left unmatched. CDR1 and CDR2 (germline): MNHEY, SMNVEV (reference sequence). CDR3 sequence: CASRSLSGGPFLGANVLTF. CDR3 DNA: TGTGCCAGCAGGTCCTTGAGCGGGGGTCCCTTCCTGGGGGCCAACGTCCTGACTTTC.

The chain carries TRBV7-2 and TRBJ2-7, with a possible D match to TRBD1 (5 bases). The ends were cut back, 5 bases at V and 0 bases at J, with 17 bases in the middle. The CDR3 has 16 amino acids. The germline V gene encodes CDR1 SGHTA and CDR2 FQGNSA. In DNA, the CDR3 is TGTGCCAGCAGCCCTAGGGGCAGGGAAAGCTCCTACGAGCAGTACTTC. Protein sequence: CASSPRGRESSYEQYF.

The gene calls are TRBV9 and TRBJ2-3, with a weak D call TRBD1 (6 bases). CDR1 and CDR2 (germline): SGDLS, YYNGEE. The length of the CDR3 is 15 residues. Deletions cut 2 bases from V and 0 bases from J, with 10 bases between. The CDR3 DNA follows: TGTGCCAGCAGCGTTTGGGGGCTAAGCACAGATACGCAGTATTTT. Protein: CASSVWGLSTDTQYF.

The chain recombines TRBV9 with TRBJ2-1; 8 bases align to TRBD2. Trimming cost V 4 bases and J 8 bases; bases outside gene matches: 8. The CDR3 spans 14 residues. The germline gives CDR1 SGDLS, CDR2 YYNGEE. This chain's CDR3 is CASSRRGGPHEQFF. Here the CDR3 DNA reads TGTGCCAGCAGCCGACGGGGGGGCCCTCATGAGCAGTTCTTC.

This chain links TRBV2 with TRBJ1-2; no reliable D call. This CDR3 region has 13 residues. Per germline, CDR1 SNHLY and CDR2 FYNNEI. Trimming removed 5 bases at V and 1 base at J, with 8 bases between. This CDR3 is CASSSLRNYGYTF. CDR3 DNA: TGTGCCAGCAGTTCCCTCCGTAACTATGGCTACACCTTC.

The chain has TRBV7-9 and TRBJ1-6; D is possibly TRBD1 (5 bases). The CDR3 has 14 residues. Per the germline V gene, CDR1 is SEHNR and CDR2 is FQNEAQ (reference sequence). Trimming took off 3 bases at V and 6 bases at J, with 9 bases between the two ends. The CDR3 spells CASSLQGSNSPLHF. The CDR3 region has the DNA TGTGCCAGCAGCTTGCAGGGCTCTAATTCACCCCTCCACTTT. Variable domain in full (rest from reference TRBV7-9 and TRBJ1-6): DTGVSQNPRHKITKRGQNVTFRCDPISEHNRLYWYRQTLGQGPEFLTYFQNEAQLEKSRLLSDRFSAERPKGSFSTLEIQRTEQGDSAMYLCASSLQGSNSPLHFGNGTRLTVT.

In DNA, the CDR3 is TGTGCCACCAGTGCGGGGGGCGTAAATGAGCAGTTCTTC. This encodes CATSAGGVNEQFF. V and J are TRBV24-1 and TRBJ2-1; perhaps TRBD2 as D (7 bases). V lost 5 bases and J lost 7, with 11 bases in between. Germline V CDR1 and CDR2: KGHDR, SFDVKD. This CDR3 comprises 13 residues.

The gene calls are TRBV7-9 and TRBJ1-2; D is possibly TRBD1 (6 bases). With 5 bases removed from V and 4 bases from J, the gap between germline ends came to 14 bases. The CDR3 covers 14 residues. Germline CDR1 is SEHNR and CDR2 is FQNEAQ (reference sequence). In DNA form, the CDR3 reads TGTGCCAGCAGCAAACCCGGGACACGCTATGGCTACACCTTC. Its translation: CASSKPGTRYGYTF.

This clone was counted once. The V gene is TRBV2, the J gene TRBJ2-2; 7 nucleotides match TRBD1. The V gene's germline CDR1 is SNHLY and CDR2 FYNNEI. The length of the CDR3 is 16 residues. Trimming cost V 7 bases and J 0 bases; bases outside gene matches: 8. The CDR3: CASTWYRGSNTGELFF. The CDR3 region has the DNA TGTGCCAGCACGTGGTACAGGGGCTCGAACACCGGGGAGCTGTTTTTT.